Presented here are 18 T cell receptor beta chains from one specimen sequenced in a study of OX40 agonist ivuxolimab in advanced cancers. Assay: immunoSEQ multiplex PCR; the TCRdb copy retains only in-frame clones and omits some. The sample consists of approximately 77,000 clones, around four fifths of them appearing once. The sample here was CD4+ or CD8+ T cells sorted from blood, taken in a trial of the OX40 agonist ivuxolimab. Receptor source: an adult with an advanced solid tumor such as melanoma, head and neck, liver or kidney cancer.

The CDR3 DNA reads as TGCAGCGTTGGAGGGCACGGTCTCTACAATGAGCAGTTCTTC. This codes for CSVGGHGLYNEQFF. The chain joins TRBV29-1 to TRBJ2-1, with D possibly TRBD2 on 5 matching bases. The V gene's germline CDR1 is SQVTM and CDR2 ANQGSEA. V was shortened by 4 bases and J by 3 bases, with 13 bases between the two germline ends. This CDR3 comprises 14 residues.

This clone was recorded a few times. In DNA form, the CDR3 reads TGTGCCAGTAGTATTGGGACTAGCGGTACCTACGAGCAGTACTTC. Translating gives CASSIGTSGTYEQYF. The genes are TRBV19 and TRBJ2-7, with TRBD2 matching 11 bases. V lost 3 bases, J lost 2 bases, and 3 bases stayed unmatched. Germline values: CDR1 LNHDA, CDR2 SQIVND (reference sequence). The CDR3 consists of 15 residues.

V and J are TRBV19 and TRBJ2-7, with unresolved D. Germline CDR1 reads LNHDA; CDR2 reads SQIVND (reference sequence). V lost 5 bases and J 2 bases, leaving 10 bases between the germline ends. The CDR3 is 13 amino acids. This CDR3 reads CASSLRPAYEQYF. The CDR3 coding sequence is TGTGCCAGTAGTCTTAGACCCGCCTACGAGCAGTACTTC. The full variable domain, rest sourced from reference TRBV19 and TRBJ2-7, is DGGITQSPKYLFRKEGQNVTLSCEQNLNHDAMYWYRQDPGQGLRLIYYSQIVNDFQKGDIAEGYSVSREKKESFPLTVTSAQKNPTAFYLCASSLRPAYEQYFGPGTRLTVT.

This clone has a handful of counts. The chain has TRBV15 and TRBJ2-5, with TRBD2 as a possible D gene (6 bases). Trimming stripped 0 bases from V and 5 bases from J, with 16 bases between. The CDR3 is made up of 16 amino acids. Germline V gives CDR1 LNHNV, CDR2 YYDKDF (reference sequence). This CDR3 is CATSRDGGLGMETQYF. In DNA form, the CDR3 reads TGTGCCACCAGCAGAGATGGAGGGTTAGGAATGGAGACCCAGTACTTC. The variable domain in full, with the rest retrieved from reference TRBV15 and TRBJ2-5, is DAMVIQNPRYQVTQFGKPVTLSCSQTLNHNVMYWYQQKSSQAPKLLFHYYDKDFNNEADTPDNFQSRRPNTSFCFLDIRSPGLGDTAMYLCATSRDGGLGMETQYFGPGTRLLVL.

CDR3 nucleotide sequence: TGTGCCAGCAGCCAAGATGCGTACAGGGAGGAAAAACTGTTTTTT. Amino acid sequence: CASSQDAYREEKLFF. The chain couples TRBV4-2 to TRBJ1-4; D may be TRBD1 (6 bases). The germline V and J ends were trimmed by 0 bases and 8 bases, with 13 bases remaining between them. The CDR3 spans 15 residues. Germline V gene sequence: CDR1 LGHNA, CDR2 YNFKEQ.

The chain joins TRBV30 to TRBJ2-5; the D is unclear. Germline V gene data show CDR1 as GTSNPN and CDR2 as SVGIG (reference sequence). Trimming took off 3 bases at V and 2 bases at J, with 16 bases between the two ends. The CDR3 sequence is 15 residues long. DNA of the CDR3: TGTGCCTGGAGCAAAAATAGTGGTGGGCAAGAGACCCAGTACTTC. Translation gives CAWSKNSGGQETQYF.

CDR3 sequence: CASSLNSGRRYNEQFF. The CDR3, as DNA: TGTGCCAGCAGCCTAAATAGCGGGAGGCGCTACAATGAGCAGTTCTTC. V and J are TRBV7-8 and TRBJ2-1, with 10 nucleotides matching TRBD2. After removal of 5 bases from V and 3 bases from J, the junction contained 7 bases not matched to a gene. This CDR3 has 16 amino acids. Germline lookup yields CDR1 SGHVS and CDR2 FQNEAQ.

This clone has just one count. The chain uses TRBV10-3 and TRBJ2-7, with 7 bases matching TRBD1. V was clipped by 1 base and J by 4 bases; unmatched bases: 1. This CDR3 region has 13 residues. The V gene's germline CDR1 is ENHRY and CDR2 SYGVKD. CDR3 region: CAISEYRGYEQYF. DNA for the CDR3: TGTGCCATCAGTGAGTACAGGGGTTACGAGCAGTACTTC.

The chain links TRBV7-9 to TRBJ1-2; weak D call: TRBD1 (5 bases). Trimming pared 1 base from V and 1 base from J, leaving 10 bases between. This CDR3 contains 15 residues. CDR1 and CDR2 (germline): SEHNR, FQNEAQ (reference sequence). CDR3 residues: CASSLVLGVNYGYTF. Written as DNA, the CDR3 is TGTGCCAGCAGCTTAGTCCTGGGGGTTAACTATGGCTACACCTTC.

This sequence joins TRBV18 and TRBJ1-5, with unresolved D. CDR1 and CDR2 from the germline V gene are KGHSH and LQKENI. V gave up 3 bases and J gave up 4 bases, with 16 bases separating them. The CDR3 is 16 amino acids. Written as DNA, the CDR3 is TGTGCCAGCTCACCTAACGGACCGACCAGTAATCAGCCCCAGCATTTT. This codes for CASSPNGPTSNQPQHF.

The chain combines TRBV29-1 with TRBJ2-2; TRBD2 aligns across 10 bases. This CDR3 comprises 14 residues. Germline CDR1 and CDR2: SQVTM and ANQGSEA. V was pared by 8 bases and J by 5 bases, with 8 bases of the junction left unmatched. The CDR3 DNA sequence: TGCAGCCCCTCTAGCGGGGGTGGGACCGGGGAGCTGTTTTTT. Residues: CSPSSGGGTGELFF.

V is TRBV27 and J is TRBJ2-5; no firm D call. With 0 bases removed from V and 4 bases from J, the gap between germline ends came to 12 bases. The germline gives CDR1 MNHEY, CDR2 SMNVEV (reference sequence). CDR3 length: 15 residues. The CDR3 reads CASSLSSVSRETQYF. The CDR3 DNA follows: TGTGCCAGCAGTTTATCGTCGGTATCCCGAGAGACCCAGTACTTC.

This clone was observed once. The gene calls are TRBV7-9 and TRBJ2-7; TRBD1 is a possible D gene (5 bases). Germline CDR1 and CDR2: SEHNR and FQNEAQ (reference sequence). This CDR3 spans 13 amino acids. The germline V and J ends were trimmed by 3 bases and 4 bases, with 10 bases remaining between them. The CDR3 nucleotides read TGTGCCAGCAGCTTGGGCAGGGAATACGAGCAGTACTTC. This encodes CASSLGREYEQYF. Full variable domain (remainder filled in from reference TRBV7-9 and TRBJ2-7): DTGVSQNPRHKITKRGQNVTFRCDPISEHNRLYWYRQTLGQGPEFLTYFQNEAQLEKSRLLSDRFSAERPKGSFSTLEIQRTEQGDSAMYLCASSLGREYEQYFGPGTRLTVT.

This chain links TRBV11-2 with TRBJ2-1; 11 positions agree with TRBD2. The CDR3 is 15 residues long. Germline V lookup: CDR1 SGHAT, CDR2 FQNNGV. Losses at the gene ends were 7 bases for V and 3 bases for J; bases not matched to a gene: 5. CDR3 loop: CASTEGLAVYNEQFF. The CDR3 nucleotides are TGTGCCAGCACCGAGGGACTAGCGGTCTACAATGAGCAGTTCTTC.

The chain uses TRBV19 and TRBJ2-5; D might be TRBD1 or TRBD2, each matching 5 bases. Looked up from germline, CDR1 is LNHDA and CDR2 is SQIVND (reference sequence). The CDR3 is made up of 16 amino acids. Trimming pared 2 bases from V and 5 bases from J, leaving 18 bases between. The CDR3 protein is CASSIRGRDRGETQYF. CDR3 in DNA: TGTGCCAGTAGTATAAGAGGTCGAGACAGAGGGGAGACCCAGTACTTC.

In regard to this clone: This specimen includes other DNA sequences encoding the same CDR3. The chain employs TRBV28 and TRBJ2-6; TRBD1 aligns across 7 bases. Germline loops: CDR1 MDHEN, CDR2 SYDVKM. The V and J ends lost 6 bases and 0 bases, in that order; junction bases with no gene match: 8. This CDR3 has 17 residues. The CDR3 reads CASSRAGTVSGANVLTF. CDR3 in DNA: TGTGCCAGCAGCCGCGCCGGGACAGTCTCTGGGGCCAACGTCCTGACTTTC.

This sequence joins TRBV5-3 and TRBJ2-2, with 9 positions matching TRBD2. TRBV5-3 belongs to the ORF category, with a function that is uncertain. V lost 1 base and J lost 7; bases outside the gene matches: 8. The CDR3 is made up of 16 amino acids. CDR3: CARSLRAGGPHGELFF. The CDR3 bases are TGTGCCAGAAGCTTGCGTGCGGGAGGGCCACACGGGGAGCTGTTTTTT.

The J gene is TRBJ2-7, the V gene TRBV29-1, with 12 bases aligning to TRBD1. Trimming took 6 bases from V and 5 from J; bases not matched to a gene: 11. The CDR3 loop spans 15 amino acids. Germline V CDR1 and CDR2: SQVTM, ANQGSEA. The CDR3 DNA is TGCAGCGTCGGAACCGGGACAGGGGGCGCGAACGAGCAGTACTTC. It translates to CSVGTGTGGANEQYF.